These 4 T cell receptor beta chains were sequenced from one sample in a study of identical twins. TCRdb redid the calling of the 5' RACE reads with MiXCR, one entry per CDR3 protein. The sample holds 600,000 to 800,000 distinct CDR3 sequences, around 21% seen once. The same sample was also studied in work on T cells expressing NK-cell markers.

The sequencing input was PBMCs. These TCRs come from a young woman in good health.

The chain carries TRBV30 and TRBJ2-7; possibly TRBD1 for D (5 bases). Per the germline V gene, CDR1 is GTSNPN and CDR2 is SVGIG (reference sequence). This CDR3 is 14 amino acids long. The V gene lost 0 bases and the J gene lost 2 bases, with 11 bases spanning the gap. The CDR3 DNA reads TGTGCCTGGAGTGTAGGGGCGGTAGCCTACGAGCAGTACTTC. The encoded protein is CAWSVGAVAYEQYF.

This clonotype was observed a few times. The chain combines TRBV29-1 with TRBJ2-7; D gene unclear. This CDR3 comprises 11 residues. Per the germline V gene, CDR1 is SQVTM and CDR2 is ANQGSEA. V dropped 6 bases and J dropped 3 bases, with 9 bases sitting between them. The CDR3 bases are TGCAGCGTGGGTTGGGGCTACGAGCAGTACTTC. Protein sequence: CSVGWGYEQYF.

The rearrangement uses TRBV5-1 and TRBJ2-5, with TRBD1 matching 9 bases. Germline-derived CDR1 and CDR2 are SGHRS and YFSETQ. The V gene end was trimmed by 7 bases and the J gene end by 2 bases; junction bases not matched to a gene: 9. The CDR3 is 15 residues long. The CDR3 loop is CASGQGKGGQETQYF. CDR3 DNA sequence: TGCGCCAGCGGACAGGGGAAAGGGGGTCAAGAGACCCAGTACTTC.

This clonotype was recorded at least ten times. CDR3 bases: TGTGCCAGCGAACCAGGGGGCTCCTACAATGAGCAGTTCTTC. Protein: CASEPGGSYNEQFF. V is TRBV7-8 and J is TRBJ2-1; 7 bases agree with TRBD1. V lost 8 bases to trimming and J lost 0 bases; unmatched junction nucleotides: 4. Germline CDR1 SGHVS, CDR2 FQNEAQ. The CDR3 contains 14 residues.